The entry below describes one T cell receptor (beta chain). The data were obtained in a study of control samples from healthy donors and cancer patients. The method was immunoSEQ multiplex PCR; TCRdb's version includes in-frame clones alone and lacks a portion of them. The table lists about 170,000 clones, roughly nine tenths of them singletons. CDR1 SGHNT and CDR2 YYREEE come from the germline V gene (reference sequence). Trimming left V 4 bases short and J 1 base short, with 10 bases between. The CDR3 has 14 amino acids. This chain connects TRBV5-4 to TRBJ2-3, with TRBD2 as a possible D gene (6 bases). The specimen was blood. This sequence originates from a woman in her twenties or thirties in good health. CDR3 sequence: CASSTGLGTDTQYF. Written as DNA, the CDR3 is TGTGCCAGCAGCACGGGACTCGGCACAGATACGCAGTATTTT.